These 17 T cell receptor beta chains originate from one sample sequenced in a study of read filtering for tumor transcriptome and immune sequencing. This library used 300 to 500 ng RNA and molecular barcoded adaptors spanning alpha/delta and beta/gamma chains. MiXCR, applied by TCRdb to the reads, yields one record per CDR3 protein. This sample has approximately 50,000 distinct CDR3 sequences, with 20% to 25% found just once. The specimen sequenced was a population of CD138-negative cells sorted from bone marrow. These receptor sequences come from a donor at least 40 years old with multiple myeloma.

The chain joins TRBV5-1 to TRBJ1-3; 10 nucleotides align to TRBD1. Germline V gene lookup returns CDR1 SGHRS and CDR2 YFSETQ. With 3 bases clipped from V and 0 bases from J, the junction kept 3 bases outside the gene matches. This CDR3 spans 16 amino acids. The CDR3 loop reads CASSSTGGSSGNTIYF. CDR3 bases: TGCGCCAGCAGCTCGACAGGGGGCAGCTCTGGAAACACCATATATTTT.

Of note for this clonotype: At one end the junction does not follow the germline gene, possibly because of a read error. The chain couples TRBV7-6 to TRBJ2-2, with TRBD2 as a possible D gene (6 bases). CDR3 length: 15 residues. The germline V gene encodes CDR1 SGHVS and CDR2 FNYEAQ. For the CDR3, the DNA is TGTGCCAGCAGCTTAGTGCGGGACCCACCCGGGGAGCTGTCTTTT. It specifies CASSLVRDPPGELSF.

V is TRBV4-2 and J is TRBJ2-1; 7 bases align to TRBD1. Germline lookup yields CDR1 LGHNA and CDR2 YNFKEQ. The CDR3 is 14 amino acids. V lost 0 bases, J lost 10 bases, and 6 bases stayed unmatched. CDR3 residues: CASSQERDSSEQFF. CDR3 coding DNA: TGTGCCAGCAGCCAAGAGAGGGACAGCAGCGAGCAGTTCTTC.

The chain joins TRBV28 to TRBJ1-1, with TRBD1 as a possible D gene (5 bases). Germline assignment: CDR1 MDHEN and CDR2 SYDVKM. Trimming took 7 bases from V and 6 from J, leaving 12 bases between them. This CDR3 has 12 residues. The chain's CDR3 is CASTPRGAEAFF. The CDR3 DNA is TGTGCCAGCACTCCTCGGGGCGCTGAAGCTTTCTTT. Drawing the rest from reference TRBV28 and TRBJ1-1, the complete variable domain is DVKVTQSSRYLVKRTGEKVFLECVQDMDHENMFWYRQDPGLGLRLIYFSYDVKMKEKGDIPEGYSVSREKKERFSLILESASTNQTSMYLCASTPRGAEAFFGQGTRLTVV.

This clonotype was counted many times. The rearrangement links TRBV5-1 to TRBJ2-7; TRBD1 aligns across 7 bases. The CDR3 runs to 16 residues. V dropped 0 bases and J dropped 3; count of bases not matched to a gene: 9. Germline CDR1 is SGHRS and CDR2 is YFSETQ. CDR3 region: CASSLGLTGQRYEQYF. The CDR3 coding sequence is TGCGCCAGCAGCTTGGGGCTGACGGGACAGCGCTACGAGCAGTACTTC.

This clonotype came up a few times. A much larger clone sits a single nucleotide away, making a read error possible. The chain links TRBV7-9 to TRBJ2-3; the D gene could be TRBD1 or TRBD2 (5 bases each). Trimming stripped 5 bases from V and 10 bases from J, with 16 bases between. CDR1 is SEHNR, CDR2 FQNEAQ, per germline (reference sequence). The CDR3 contains 13 residues. This CDR3 is CASSPGDLSAQYF. Written as DNA, the CDR3 is TGTGCCAGCAGCCCCGGGGACCTCTCCGCGCAGTATTTT.

Here the CDR3 reads CASSRTRAGKGSIEAFF. As DNA, the CDR3 is TGCGCCAGCAGCCGGACCAGGGCGGGGAAGGGTTCTATTGAAGCTTTCTTT. The chain has TRBV4-1 and TRBJ1-1; D may be TRBD1 (5 bases). Germline CDR1 MGHRA, CDR2 YSYEKL. The V and J ends lost 4 bases and 7 bases respectively, with 25 bases between them. There are 17 residues in the CDR3.

This clonotype has ten or more counts. The chain combines TRBV5-1 with TRBJ2-7, with 8 bases aligning to TRBD2. The CDR3 is made up of 16 amino acids. Germline-derived CDR1 and CDR2 are SGHRS and YFSETQ. With V trimmed by 4 bases and J by 4 bases, 13 bases remained unmatched. Here the CDR3 DNA reads TGCGCCAGCAGCACGGGCCGGGAGGGGACACTTTACGAGCAGTACTTC. This translates into CASSTGREGTLYEQYF.

This chain uses TRBV11-3 with TRBJ1-5, with D uncertain. V was cut by 3 bases and J by 2 bases, with 17 bases left in between. CDR3 length: 17 residues. Looked up from germline, CDR1 is SGHNT and CDR2 is YENEEA. This chain's CDR3 is CASSFDPDYSRNQPQHF. DNA of the CDR3: TGTGCCAGCAGCTTCGACCCGGACTACAGTCGCAATCAGCCCCAGCATTTT.

A word on this clonotype: With a much larger clone just one base away, this may be a read error. As DNA, the CDR3 is TGCGCCAGCAGCTTGGGCGGGGCTAGCAGTCGACAGACCCAGTACTTC. It codes for CASSLGGASSRQTQYF. The chain has TRBV5-1 and TRBJ2-5; D perhaps matches TRBD2 (6 bases). Trimming pared 0 bases from V and 6 bases from J, leaving 18 bases between. The CDR3 sequence is 16 residues long. CDR1 SGHRS and CDR2 YFSETQ come from the germline V gene. The complete variable domain, with remaining parts taken from reference TRBV5-1 and TRBJ2-5, reads KAGVTQTPRYLIKTRGQQVTLSCSPISGHRSVSWYQQTPGQGLQFLFEYFSETQRNKGNFPGRFSGRQFSNSRSEMNVSTLELGDSALYLCASSLGGASSRQTQYFGPGTRLLVL.

On this clonotype itself: The final CDR3 position lacks the conserved phenylalanine or tryptophan, pointing to a likely read error. The genes are TRBV29-1 and TRBJ2-3; 9 bases fit TRBD2. J was trimmed by 2 bases and V by 7 bases; bases with no gene match: 10. CDR1 and CDR2 from the germline V gene are SQVTM and ANQGSEA. This CDR3 has 15 residues. The CDR3 coding sequence is TGCAGCGCCTGCCTTAGCGGGGGCCTCACAGATACGCAGTATTCT. Residues: CSACLSGGLTDTQYS.

This clonotype has just a few counts. The V gene is TRBV3-1, the J gene TRBJ1-1; D unclear. Trimming left V 4 bases short and J 6 bases short, with 15 bases between. The CDR3 consists of 14 residues. Germline V gene data show CDR1 as LGHDT and CDR2 as YNNKEL (reference sequence). The CDR3 sequence: CASSPPAGGPEAFF. CDR3 nucleotides: TGTGCCAGCAGCCCTCCGGCAGGAGGCCCTGAAGCTTTCTTT.

The table lists this clonotype with a count of one. A much larger clone sits a single nucleotide away, making a read error possible. The V call is TRBV3-1, the J call TRBJ2-7; TRBD2 matches at 9 bases. This CDR3 spans 14 amino acids. The germline V gene encodes CDR1 LGHDT and CDR2 YNNKEL (reference sequence). The CDR3 DNA is TGTGCCAGCAGCCCCGGGACTAGCCAAGGGGAGCGGTACTTC. It specifies CASSPGTSQGERYF.

Ten or more counts support this clonotype. The chain employs TRBV12-3 or TRBV12-4 and TRBJ1-2; D is perhaps TRBD1 (6 bases). The CDR3 is 13 residues long. The V and J ends lost 7 bases and 7 bases respectively, with 16 bases between them. The CDR3 spells CASTRDTITGYTF. CDR3 bases: TGTGCCAGCACCCGGGACACGATCACTGGCTACACCTTC.

This sequence joins TRBV20-1 and TRBJ2-7; the D gene is possibly TRBD2 (5 bases). V was clipped by 4 bases and J by 3 bases, with 13 bases between them. Germline V gene lookup returns CDR1 DFQATT and CDR2 SNEGSKA (reference sequence). The CDR3 runs 13 residues. This CDR3 reads CSATEGRYYEQYF. The DNA for the CDR3 is TGCAGTGCTACCGAGGGCAGGTACTACGAGCAGTACTTC.

V usage is TRBV3-1 and J usage is TRBJ2-5; D ambiguous. Germline CDR1 LGHDT, CDR2 YNNKEL (reference sequence). This CDR3 is 12 amino acids long. The ends were cut back, 8 bases at V and 1 base at J, with 8 bases in the middle. In DNA, the CDR3 is TGTGCCAGCTCTTGGACCCAAGAGACCCAGTACTTC. Encoded protein: CASSWTQETQYF.

As for this clonotype: With a much larger clone just one base away, this may be a read error. The genes are TRBV6-1 and TRBJ2-3, with D tentatively TRBD1 or TRBD2 (5 bases each). CDR3 length: 16 amino acids. V was clipped by 4 bases and J by 4 bases, with 18 bases between them. Germline V lookup: CDR1 MNHNS, CDR2 SASEGT. The CDR3 coding sequence is TGTGCCAGCAGTGTTACCGGGACCTGCGGCGCAGATACGCAGTATTTT. Protein product: CASSVTGTCGADTQYF.